Detailed here is one TCR beta chain. As yet, its antigen is unknown. This specimen comes from a study of monozygotic twins with inflammatory bowel disease. General study points: Healthy co-twins, by inverse Simpson, had higher TCRbeta diversity than their siblings with IBD.

Phlebotomy per donor yielded a single 2.5 ml blood sample. Germline V gives CDR1 SGHAT, CDR2 FQNNGV. The CDR3 has 14 amino acids. A total RNA quantity of roughly 3,400 ng went into each TCR library. From its re-call of the 5' RACE reads, TCRdb lists each CDR3 protein once, without DNA. This sample's table has about 380,000 distinct CDR3 sequences. This TCR was recovered from a human donor with ulcerative colitis or Crohn's disease, or a healthy co-twin of an affected twin (not recorded which). Input material: blood. V and J are TRBV11-2 and TRBJ2-1; TCRdb names TRBD1, which stays unverified in the absence of DNA. CDR3 residues: CASSLVGGENEQFF.